These T cell receptor beta chains were read from a single sample in a study of blood T cell repertoires in COVID-19. Here immunoSEQ multiplex PCR was the method, and the copy in TCRdb shows in-frame clones only, minus some. The table has 250,000 to 300,000 clones, more than 80% seen once. The sample consisted of peripheral blood. Source of these receptors: a woman aged 50 to 60 with COVID-19, enrolled during active disease. Both conserved end residues are part of each CDR3. D genes are given only for firm matches. Where a row states a size, it is once, few, many or the class of an expanded clone; other rows omit it.

j_call clone_size cdr3_length v_call d_call cdr3_nt cdr3_aa
TRBJ2-1 once 17 TRBV5-8 TRBD2 TGTGCCAGCAGCTTGCCGGGACTAGCGGTTTCCTACAATGAGCAGTTCTTC CASSLPGLAVSYNEQFF
TRBJ1-6 NA 17 TRBV30 NA TGTGCCTGGAGTGTGAATTCTGTGACACTCTATAATTCACCCCTCCACTTT CAWSVNSVTLYNSPLHF
TRBJ2-2 NA 15 TRBV2 NA TGTGCCAGCAGACGGGACTCTGCGAACACCGGGGAGCTGTTTTTT CASRRDSANTGELFF
TRBJ2-1 NA 15 TRBV7-9 TRBD2 TGTGCCAGAGGGGTCGGGGAGGGCCGGTACAATGAGCAGTTCTTC CARGVGEGRYNEQFF
TRBJ2-3 NA 15 TRBV20-1 TRBD2 TGCAGTGCTAGTTTTGCGGGAGTTAGAACAGATACGCAGTATTTT CSASFAGVRTDTQYF
TRBJ2-3 NA 21 TRBV27 TRBD1 TGTGCCAGCAGTTTTGGGTTAGGGGACAGGCGTCCTCCAGGGGGAACAGATACGCAGTATTTT CASSFGLGDRRPPGGTDTQYF
TRBJ1-5 few 16 TRBV18 NA TGTGCCAGCTCGGGCCCTCCGGGACAAGGCAATCAGCCCCAGCATTTT CASSGPPGQGNQPQHF
TRBJ1-5 NA 15 TRBV19 TRBD1 TGTGCCAGTAGTGGCCCGACAGGGTCCGATCAGCCCCAGCATTTT CASSGPTGSDQPQHF
TRBJ2-2 NA 17 TRBV11-3 TRBD2 TGTGCCAGCAGCCGTATCGGGTCAGCGGGAAACACCGGGGAGCTGTTTTTT CASSRIGSAGNTGELFF
TRBJ2-1 NA 15 TRBV3-1/TRBV3-2 TRBD2 TGTGCCAGCAGCCAGTATAGCGGGAGTGTCAATGAGCAGTTCTTC CASSQYSGSVNEQFF
TRBJ2-1 NA 15 TRBV20-1 TRBD2 TGCAGTGCTAGTGGGCTAGCGGGAGTATTTGGCCGGGAGTTCTTC CSASGLAGVFGREFF
TRBJ2-7 NA 13 TRBV6-2/TRBV6-3 NA TGTGCCAGCAGTTGGCTACAGGGCGACGAGCAGTACTTC CASSWLQGDEQYF
TRBJ1-4 once 15 TRBV2 NA TGTGCCAGCAAGGACAGAATCGGAACTAATGAAAAACTGTTTTTT CASKDRIGTNEKLFF
TRBJ2-3 NA 16 TRBV5-1 TRBD2 TGCGCCAGCAGGTCTCAACTAGCGGGAGGAACAGATACGCAGTATTTT CASRSQLAGGTDTQYF
TRBJ1-5 NA 14 TRBV11-2 NA TGTGCCAGCAGCCACGGACAGATTAATCAGCCCCAGCATTTT CASSHGQINQPQHF
TRBJ2-7 NA 18 TRBV27 TRBD1 TGTGCCAGCAGTGGCTTCGGGGGGACAGGGACGAGCTCCTACGAGCAGTACTTC CASSGFGGTGTSSYEQYF
TRBJ1-2 few 15 TRBV19 TRBD1 TGTGCCAGTAGTGACAGACAGGGATCAGTCTATGGCTACACCTTC CASSDRQGSVYGYTF
TRBJ2-3 NA 21 TRBV3-1/TRBV3-2 TRBD2 TGTGCCAGCAGCCAAGAATACCCACTTCTAGCGGGAGTTATTCACACAGATACGCAGTATTTT CASSQEYPLLAGVIHTDTQYF
TRBJ2-5 NA 17 TRBV11-2 TRBD2 TGTGCCAGCAGCCTCATTCCTGTCCGGGAGGAGGAGGAGACCCAGTACTTC CASSLIPVREEEETQYF
TRBJ1-6 NA 13 TRBV12-3/TRBV12-4 TRBD1 TGTGCCAGCATACAGGGGCCTGGTTCACCCCTCCACTTT CASIQGPGSPLHF
TRBJ2-2 NA 16 TRBV5-1 NA TGCGCCAGCAGCGTGCCCATAGGAGGCCCCGGCGGGGAGCTGTTTTTT CASSVPIGGPGGELFF
TRBJ2-5 NA 15 TRBV11-2 TRBD2 TGTGCCAGCAGCTTTTCGACTAGCGGACAAGAGACCCAGTACTTC CASSFSTSGQETQYF
TRBJ1-1 NA 13 TRBV19 NA TGTGCCAGTACCGTGGGGGGGCTGACTGAAGCTTTCTTT CASTVGGLTEAFF
TRBJ1-3 NA 15 TRBV6-5 NA TGTGCCAGCACCTCACGGGGGTTCTCTGGAAACACCATATATTTT CASTSRGFSGNTIYF
TRBJ1-1 NA 14 TRBV19 TRBD1 TGTGCCAGTAGTATAGGAGAGGGACAGGTGGGGGCTTTCTTT CASSIGEGQVGAFF
TRBJ2-5 NA 16 TRBV3-1/TRBV3-2 TRBD2 TGTGCCAGCACCCGAGGACTAGCGGGAGGCAAAGAGACCCAGTACTTC CASTRGLAGGKETQYF
TRBJ2-1 NA 18 TRBV27 TRBD2 TGTGCCAGCAGTTTTCAGACTAGCGGGAGGGTCTCCTACAATGAGCAGTTCTTC CASSFQTSGRVSYNEQFF
TRBJ1-1 NA 16 TRBV5-1 NA TGCGCCAGCATCCCTGGGGCGGAGACTCGGAACACTGAAGCTTTCTTT CASIPGAETRNTEAFF
TRBJ2-5 NA 14 TRBV7-2 NA TGTGCCAGCAGCTTAGTGGGGGGACAAGAGACCCAGTACTTC CASSLVGGQETQYF
TRBJ2-5 NA 18 TRBV20-1 TRBD2 TGCAGTGCTAGTACACCCCTTGGACTAGCGGGACAAAGGGGGACCCAGTACTTC CSASTPLGLAGQRGTQYF
TRBJ1-1 NA 16 TRBV19 NA TGTGCCAGTAGTATCGACAGGCTTGGCGTGAACACTGAAGCTTTCTTT CASSIDRLGVNTEAFF
TRBJ2-4 few 15 TRBV15 TRBD1 TGTGCCACCAGCACCCAGACAGGGGCCAAAAACATTCAGTACTTC CATSTQTGAKNIQYF
TRBJ2-3 NA 14 TRBV19 TRBD1 TGTGCCAGTACGGACAGGGGGCCTTCAGATACGCAGTATTTT CASTDRGPSDTQYF
TRBJ1-1 NA 13 TRBV19 NA TGTGCCAGTAGTTCCTACCTGAACACTGAAGCTTTCTTT CASSSYLNTEAFF
TRBJ2-1 once 17 TRBV4-1 TRBD2 TGCGCCAGCAGCCCGGGACTAGCGGGATCAAGACGCAATGAGCAGTTCTTC CASSPGLAGSRRNEQFF
TRBJ2-7 NA 18 TRBV3-1/TRBV3-2 TRBD1 TGTGCCAGCAGGTCAGGGGGCCGTCCAGTTGTACTTGCCTACGAGCAGTACTTC CASRSGGRPVVLAYEQYF
TRBJ2-1 NA 10 TRBV29-1 TRBD1 TGCAGCGCCCGGGACAGGGAACCGTTCTTC CSARDREPFF
TRBJ1-3 NA 14 TRBV15 NA TGTGCCACCAGCCGGGACATTGGTGGAAACACCATATATTTT CATSRDIGGNTIYF
TRBJ1-2 NA 14 TRBV19 TRBD1 TGTGCCAGTTCTATCATATTGACAGGGAATGGCTACACCTTC CASSIILTGNGYTF
TRBJ2-7 NA 14 TRBV29-1 TRBD1 TGCAGCGTTATCCGACAGGGACAACCCTACGAGCAGTACTTC CSVIRQGQPYEQYF
TRBJ1-5 NA 14 TRBV5-8 TRBD1 TGTGCCAGCAGCCCGGGACAGGGGTTTCAGCCCCAGCATTTT CASSPGQGFQPQHF
TRBJ1-2 NA 14 TRBV7-9 TRBD1 TGTGCCAGCAGCTTTGGACAGGGAGGTTATGGCTACACCTTC CASSFGQGGYGYTF
TRBJ1-5 NA 13 TRBV27 NA TGTGCCAGCAGCCTTACTGTTAATCAGCCCCAGCATTTT CASSLTVNQPQHF
TRBJ1-4 NA 14 TRBV30 NA TGTGCCTGGGCTGGTTTGAAATCCGGGAAAAAACTGTTTTTT CAWAGLKSGKKLFF
TRBJ2-7 NA 13 TRBV5-1 TRBD2 TGCGCCAGCACCCTAGCGGGAGGCGGCGAGCAGTACTTC CASTLAGGGEQYF
TRBJ2-3 NA 16 TRBV5-4 TRBD2 TGTGCCAGCAGCTTGGTTTCGGGAGGACCCACAGATACGCAGTATTTT CASSLVSGGPTDTQYF
TRBJ2-3 NA 13 TRBV24-1 NA TGTGCCACCAGTGAGGCAACCACAGATACGCAGTATTTT CATSEATTDTQYF
TRBJ2-2 NA 14 TRBV5-1 TRBD1 TGCGCCACCCGGGACAGGGTAAACACCGGGGAGCTGTTTTTT CATRDRVNTGELFF
TRBJ2-1 NA 17 TRBV7-3 TRBD1 TGTGCCAGCAGCCCTGGCCGGGACAGGGGGTCTCTAAATGAGCAGTTCTTC CASSPGRDRGSLNEQFF
TRBJ2-3 NA 14 TRBV29-1 TRBD2 TGCAGCGTTGAAGCGGGAGGCCTGGGAGATACGCAGTATTTT CSVEAGGLGDTQYF
TRBJ2-5 NA 13 TRBV24-1 TRBD1 TGTGCCACCAGTGCGGGACAGCAAGAGACCCAGTACTTC CATSAGQQETQYF
TRBJ1-2 once 14 TRBV24-1 TRBD1 TGTGCCACCAGTGATGTAGGGACAGGCTATGGCTACACCTTC CATSDVGTGYGYTF
TRBJ2-2 NA 16 TRBV19 TRBD2 TGTGCCAGTAGTATCTCTCTGACTAGCCCCACCGGGGAGCTGTTTTTT CASSISLTSPTGELFF
TRBJ2-7 NA 13 TRBV27 NA TGTGCCAGCAGTAAACAGGTTCCCTACGAGCAGTACTTC CASSKQVPYEQYF